This TCR beta chain derives from a study of Ad26.COV2.S vaccination and SARS-CoV-2 variants. Treatment: over 15 received Ad26.COV2.S at low or high dose, single or two shots; 5 received placebo; per-sample allocation not given. Sample collection was performed on day 63 after the first vaccine or placebo injection. The method was immunoSEQ multiplex PCR; TCRdb's version includes in-frame clones alone and lacks a portion of them. The sample lists around 450,000 clones, roughly 89% occurring once. This receptor was identified in a person between 18 and 65 years old who received the Ad26.COV2.S COVID-19 vaccine or a placebo. The material sequenced was peripheral blood, taken in a trial of Ad26.COV2.S vaccine versus placebo.

The CDR3 DNA is TGTGCCAGTAGTAGACGGGGAACGCGGGAGACCCAGTACTTC. Translating gives CASSRRGTRETQYF. The rearrangement uses TRBV19 and TRBJ2-5, with D perhaps TRBD2 (5 bases). V lost 4 bases and J lost 5, with 14 bases in between. The CDR3 has 14 amino acids. Germline CDR1 reads LNHDA; CDR2 reads SQIVND (reference sequence).